The 6 T cell receptor beta chains below all came from one sample that was sequenced in a study of T-cell reconstitution after alpha-beta-depleted transplantation in children. The authors prepared the TCRbeta library with unique molecular identifiers. MiXCR was run by TCRdb on the PCR reads, yielding one entry per CDR3 protein. The sample holds about 460,000 distinct CDR3 sequences, 12% seen once. Sequences were derived from PBMCs from the stem cell graft donor, sampled from the stem cell graft. These receptors were obtained from a human donor who donated a stem cell graft to a child with combined immunodeficiency.

A few counts support this clonotype. V gene TRBV6-2 or TRBV6-3 combines with J gene TRBJ2-1; 10 nucleotides align to TRBD2. The CDR3 has 17 amino acids. The V gene end was trimmed by 6 bases and the J gene end by 6 bases; junction bases not matched to a gene: 14. The V gene's germline CDR1 is MNHEY and CDR2 SVGEGT. The CDR3 loop reads CASSPGEGLAFTNEQFF. CDR3 nucleotide sequence: TGTGCCAGCAGCCCCGGAGAGGGACTAGCGTTTACCAATGAGCAGTTCTTC.

V gene TRBV6-2 or TRBV6-3 combines with J gene TRBJ2-7; no clear D gene. Trimming took 0 bases from V and 6 from J, leaving 9 bases between them. CDR3 length: 13 amino acids. The germline gives CDR1 MNHEY, CDR2 SVGEGT. The CDR3 is CASSYSSRSEQYF. CDR3 coding DNA: TGTGCCAGCAGTTACTCCTCTAGGAGCGAGCAGTACTTC.

The V and J genes are TRBV3-1 and TRBJ1-4, with 7 bases that match TRBD1. Losses at the gene ends were 1 base for V and 5 bases for J; bases not matched to a gene: 4. CDR3 length equals 15 residues. CDR1 LGHDT and CDR2 YNNKEL come from the germline V gene (reference sequence). The CDR3 nucleotides are TGTGCCAGCAGCCAAGCGGGACAGACGAATGAAAAACTGTTTTTT. It encodes CASSQAGQTNEKLFF.

This clonotype was detected only a few times. The CDR3 loop reads CASRDGDRDRYTF. CDR3 DNA: TGTGCCTCTCGAGACGGGGACAGGGACCGCTACACCTTC. The rearrangement uses TRBV12-3 or TRBV12-4 and TRBJ1-2, with TRBD1 matching 9 bases. V shed 11 bases, J shed 9 bases, and the junction held 13 bases outside the gene matches. There are 13 residues in the CDR3.

This clonotype was counted a few times. The chain uses TRBV4-3 and TRBJ1-6; D not certain. This CDR3 spans 13 amino acids. The V end lost 4 bases, the J end lost 6 bases, and 7 bases lay between the germline ends. Germline loops: CDR1 LGHNA, CDR2 YSLEER. DNA of the CDR3: TGCGCCAGCAGCCCAGGCGCTAATTCACCCCTCCACTTT. Protein sequence: CASSPGANSPLHF.

This clonotype was detected many times. CDR3 DNA sequence: TGTGCCACCAGCAGAGTCGCGGGGGCGTGGGTCTACGAGCAGTACTTC. Translated, it gives CATSRVAGAWVYEQYF. The genes are TRBV15 and TRBJ2-7; possibly TRBD2 for D (7 bases). In germline, CDR1 is LNHNV, CDR2 YYDKDF (reference sequence). The CDR3 is 16 residues long. Trimming removed 1 base at V and 3 bases at J, with 16 bases between.